The 18 T cell receptor beta chains below all came from one sample that was sequenced in a study of tumor and adjacent non-tumor tissue in lung cancer. The template was RNA from unsorted bulk tissue. TCRbeta libraries were built with three rounds of nested PCR, modified from ARM-PCR. TCRdb ran MiXCR on the multiplex PCR reads and lists one entry per CDR3 protein. The data contain 90,000 to 130,000 distinct CDR3 sequences, approximately 87% of them seen just once; the ten biggest clones take up approximately 22%. Sequencing was carried out using lung tumor tissue. All receptors come from a man aged 70-80 years with non-small cell lung cancer.

This clonotype was seen a single time. This chain joins TRBV11-1 and TRBJ2-1, with D unclear. The germline V gene has CDR1 SGHAT and CDR2 FQDESV (reference sequence). The CDR3 is 13 amino acids. V was shortened by 3 bases and J by 9 bases, with 12 bases between the two germline ends. The CDR3 is CASSFLWGGEQFF. The CDR3 DNA sequence: TGTGCCAGCAGCTTTCTATGGGGTGGTGAGCAGTTCTTC.

The chain is built from TRBV29-1 and TRBJ2-1; tentative D call: TRBD2 (5 bases). The CDR3 length is 14 residues. Trimming took 7 bases from V and 4 from J, leaving 17 bases between them. Germline V gene sequence: CDR1 SQVTM, CDR2 ANQGSEA. DNA of the CDR3: TGCAGCGCTCTGGGGAGTGGCACATACAATGAGCAGTTCTTC. This translates into CSALGSGTYNEQFF.

With respect to this clonotype: The junction departs from the called germline gene at one end, perhaps through a read error. The DNA of the CDR3 is TGTGTCAGCAGCCTACGGACTAGCGGGAATTACAATGAGCAGTTCTTC. Translated: CVSSLRTSGNYNEQFF. The chain uses TRBV11-2 and TRBJ2-1; 12 bases are a match to TRBD2. This CDR3 is 16 amino acids long. Per germline, CDR1 SGHAT and CDR2 FQNNGV.

The J gene is TRBJ2-1, the V gene TRBV4-1; possible D gene TRBD2, 5 bases. In germline, CDR1 is MGHRA, CDR2 YSYEKL. The length of the CDR3 is 15 residues. Trimming stripped 4 bases from V and 6 bases from J, with 16 bases between. The CDR3 is CASSRVGSGINEQFF. DNA for the CDR3: TGCGCCAGCAGCCGCGTTGGATCGGGGATCAATGAGCAGTTCTTC.

As to this clonotype: The junction differs from germline at one of its ends, possibly a read error. The chain has TRBV10-3 and TRBJ2-1; TRBD1 matches at 7 bases. This CDR3 spans 15 amino acids. Germline CDR1 and CDR2: ENHRY and SYGVKD. Written as DNA, the CDR3 is TGTACCATCAGTGAGTCGGTGAGACAGGGCAATGAGCAATTCTTC. This sequence encodes CTISESVRQGNEQFF.

Comment on this clonotype: An end of the junction differs from the germline gene, which may be a read error. V is TRBV5-4 and J is TRBJ1-2; no clear D. CDR3 size: 13 residues. Germline V lookup: CDR1 SGHNT, CDR2 YYREEE (reference sequence). The CDR3 nucleotides are TGTGCCAGCAGATTGGACGTTAACTACGACTACACCTTC. Translating it yields CASRLDVNYDYTF.

The chain carries TRBV10-3 and TRBJ2-1; D might be TRBD1 or TRBD2, each matching 5 bases. The length of the CDR3 is 13 residues. CDR1 is ENHRY and CDR2 is SYGVKD in the germline V gene. The CDR3 nucleotides read TGTGATTCGGCCGGGAACCAGGGCCCTGAGCAGTTCTTC. It specifies CDSAGNQGPEQFF.

This clonotype was recorded many times. The chain links TRBV6-2 or TRBV6-3 to TRBJ2-1; 10 bases map to TRBD2. V trimming: 0 bases; J trimming: 7 bases; junction bases outside the gene matches: 9. The germline CDR1 and CDR2 sequences are MNHEY and SVGEGT. The CDR3 covers 17 residues. The CDR3 DNA is TGTGCCAGCAGTTACTCGTTAAGCGGGAGGGCCACTAATGAGCAGTTCTTC. It translates to CASSYSLSGRATNEQFF.

The V gene is TRBV4-3, the J gene TRBJ2-2, with D uncertain. V was pared by 4 bases and J by 7 bases, with 13 bases between. The germline gives CDR1 LGHNA, CDR2 YSLEER. The CDR3 runs to 14 residues. CDR3 sequence reads: CASSRVTTIGELFF. CDR3 in DNA: TGCGCCAGCAGCCGGGTTACAACCATCGGGGAGCTGTTTTTT.

Worth noting for this clonotype: An end of the junction does not agree with germline; a read error may underlie this. Here the CDR3 reads CSAESGKANYGYTF. The CDR3 region has the DNA TGCAGCGCTGAGAGCGGGAAGGCTAACTATGGCTACACTTTC. This chain links TRBV29-1 with TRBJ1-2; D is uncertain. Germline-derived CDR1 and CDR2 are SQVTM and ANQGSEA. This CDR3 has 14 amino acids.

The gene calls are TRBV4-1 and TRBJ1-2; no reliable D call. Trimming stripped 0 bases from V and 6 bases from J, with 14 bases between. The CDR3 length is 15 residues. Germline V CDR1 and CDR2: MGHRA, YSYEKL. In DNA, the CDR3 is TGCGCCAGCAGCCAAGATGCCGAGGGCCGGGATGGCTACACCTTC. Translated: CASSQDAEGRDGYTF.

This rearrangement joins TRBV29-1 to TRBJ1-1; no reliable D call. CDR1 and CDR2 (germline): SQVTM, ANQGSEA. The CDR3 is 13 amino acids. V was pared by 5 bases and J by 3 bases, with 13 bases between. CDR3 loop: CSVSRRTDTEAFF. The CDR3 DNA follows: TGCAGCGTTTCACGACGAACCGACACTGAAGCTTTCTTT.

In the case of this clonotype: Mismatch with germline at one junction end may stem from a read error. V usage is TRBV11-3 and J usage is TRBJ2-1, with D possibly TRBD2 on 6 matching bases. Germline V gives CDR1 SGHNT, CDR2 YENEEA. The CDR3 runs to 17 residues. CDR3 region: CASSLLGNSGGYNDQFF. The CDR3, as DNA: TGTGCCAGCAGCCTCCTAGGGAATAGCGGCGGCTACAATGATCAGTTCTTC.

A word on this clonotype: A junction boundary mismatches the germline segment, possibly from a read error. The chain recombines TRBV12-3 or TRBV12-4 with TRBJ2-7; the D is unclear. CDR3 size: 14 residues. The CDR3 protein is CASSYMSTSYEQHF. The CDR3 DNA reads TGTGCCAGCAGTTATATGAGTACTTCCTACGAGCAGCACTTC.

This clonotype was picked up many times. V usage is TRBV15 and J usage is TRBJ1-2, with 11 nucleotides matching TRBD1. The CDR3 loop spans 15 amino acids. From germline, CDR1 is LNHNV and CDR2 YYDKDF (reference sequence). V lost 3 bases and J lost 8; bases outside the gene matches: 8. DNA for the CDR3: TGTGCCACCAGCAGGGGAGGACAGGGGGCTAGAGGCTACACCTTC. Residues: CATSRGGQGARGYTF.

With regard to this clonotype: The conserved phenylalanine or tryptophan normally closing the CDR3 is absent here, so this likely arose from a read error. V usage is TRBV29-1 and J usage is TRBJ2-5; no reliable D call. This CDR3 is built from 12 residues. Looked up from germline, CDR1 is SQVTM and CDR2 is ANQGSEA. This chain's CDR3 is CIVKGFRETQYV. CDR3 nucleotide sequence: TGCATCGTGAAGGGATTCCGAGAGACCCAGTACGTC.

Worth noting for this clonotype: A much larger clone differs by one base, so this may be a read error. This sequence joins TRBV28 and TRBJ2-1, with 9 bases lining up with TRBD1. CDR3 length equals 20 residues. Germline V gene lookup returns CDR1 MDHEN and CDR2 SYDVKM. CDR3 in amino acids: CTSSYPLRTGDRANYNEQFF. The CDR3, as DNA: TGTACCAGCAGTTACCCCCTCAGGACGGGGGACAGGGCGAACTACAATGAGCAGTTCTTC.

As concerns this clonotype: The CDR3 carries no conserved terminal phenylalanine or tryptophan, so it likely arises from a read error. V gene TRBV12-3 or TRBV12-4 combines with J gene TRBJ1-5; D is unresolved. The CDR3 consists of 14 residues. This CDR3 is CAITEGGFNQLQHL. DNA for the CDR3: TGTGCCATCACCGAGGGAGGATTCAATCAGCTCCAGCATTTG.